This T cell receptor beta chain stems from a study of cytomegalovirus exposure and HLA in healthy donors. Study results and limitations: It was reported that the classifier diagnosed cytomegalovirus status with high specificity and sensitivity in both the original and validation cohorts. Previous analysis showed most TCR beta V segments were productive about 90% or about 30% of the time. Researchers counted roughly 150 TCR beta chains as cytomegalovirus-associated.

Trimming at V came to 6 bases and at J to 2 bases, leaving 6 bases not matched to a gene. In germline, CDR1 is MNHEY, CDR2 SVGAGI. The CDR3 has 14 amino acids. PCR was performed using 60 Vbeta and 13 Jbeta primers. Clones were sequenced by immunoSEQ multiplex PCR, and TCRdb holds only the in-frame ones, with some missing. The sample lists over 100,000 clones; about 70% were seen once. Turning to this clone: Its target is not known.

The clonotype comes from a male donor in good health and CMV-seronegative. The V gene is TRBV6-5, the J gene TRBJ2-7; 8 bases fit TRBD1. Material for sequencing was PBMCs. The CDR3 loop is CASSRTGQAYEQYF. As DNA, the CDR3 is TGTGCCAGCAGCCGAACGGGACAGGCCTACGAGCAGTACTTC.